The TCR beta chain under discussion was sequenced for a study of post-analysis software for immune sequencing data. Study-wide context: As for disease course, relapsing-remitting, secondary progressive and progressive-relapsing multiple sclerosis were all included. Points from the study as a whole: Co-batched samples clustered tightly together by F measure. TRBV segments more frequent in patients than in controls numbered roughly 5 and included TRBV5-6, TRBV5-1 and TRBV20-1. Significantly lower normalized Chao1 diversity was found in patients with multiple sclerosis relative to controls.

The length of the CDR3 is 15 residues. Germline V gives CDR1 KGHDR, CDR2 SFDVKD. V dropped 6 bases and J dropped 2 bases, with 14 bases sitting between them. The authors incorporated unique molecular identifiers into the TCR beta cDNA libraries. Some 500,000 cDNA molecules were recovered from an input of roughly 0.95 to 10 million T cells. MiXCR was run by TCRdb on the PCR reads, yielding one entry per CDR3 protein. The sample holds around 500,000 distinct CDR3 sequences; 34% are singletons and the top ten take approximately 6%. The table lists this clonotype with many counts. Its cognate antigen is unknown.

Sequencing was done on a sample of blood. V usage is TRBV24-1 and J usage is TRBJ2-3; D is possibly TRBD2 (5 bases). This TCR was recovered from a girl under 18 with multiple sclerosis. In DNA, the CDR3 is TGTGCCACCAGTCCCGAGGGATTCTCCACAGATACGCAGTATTTT. Translated: CATSPEGFSTDTQYF.